The clone carrying this TCR beta chain turned up a few times. Every patient had mismatch repair deficiency by PCR or immunohistochemistry. TCR sequencing covered a few patients who responded to pembrolizumab. The CDR3 sequence is 13 residues long. Looked up from germline, CDR1 is ENHRY and CDR2 is SYGVKD. Trimming removed 8 bases from V and 6 bases from J; junction bases left unmatched: 8. Assay: immunoSEQ multiplex PCR; the TCRdb copy retains only in-frame clones and omits some. In the table there are under 95,000 clones, more than 80% of which are singletons. This record belongs to a study of PD-1 blockade in mismatch repair-deficient tumors. The wider study: Patients had over ten mismatch repair-deficient cancer types and were previously treated and progressing.

The sample in question was peripheral blood, obtained 44 weeks after starting pembrolizumab. The sequence derives from an adult with mismatch repair-deficient cancer. The J gene is TRBJ1-1, the V gene TRBV10-3; 8 nucleotides agree with TRBD1. The CDR3 protein is CAIQVAGGSEAFF. Written as DNA, the CDR3 is TGTGCCATCCAAGTGGCAGGGGGCTCTGAAGCTTTCTTT.